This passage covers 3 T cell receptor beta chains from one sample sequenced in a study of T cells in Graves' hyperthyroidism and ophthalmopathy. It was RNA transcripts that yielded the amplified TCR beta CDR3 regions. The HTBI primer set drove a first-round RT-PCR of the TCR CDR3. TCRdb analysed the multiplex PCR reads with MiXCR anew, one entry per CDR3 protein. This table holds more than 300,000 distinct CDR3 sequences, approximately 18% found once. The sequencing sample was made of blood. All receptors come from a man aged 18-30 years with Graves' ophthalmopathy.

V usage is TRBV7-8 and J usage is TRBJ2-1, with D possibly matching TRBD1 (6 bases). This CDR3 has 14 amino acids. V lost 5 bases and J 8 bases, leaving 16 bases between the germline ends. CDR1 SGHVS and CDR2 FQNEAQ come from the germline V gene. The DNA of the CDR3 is TGTGCCAGCAGCCGGGCAGGGGAATACGATGAGCAGTTCTTC. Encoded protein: CASSRAGEYDEQFF.

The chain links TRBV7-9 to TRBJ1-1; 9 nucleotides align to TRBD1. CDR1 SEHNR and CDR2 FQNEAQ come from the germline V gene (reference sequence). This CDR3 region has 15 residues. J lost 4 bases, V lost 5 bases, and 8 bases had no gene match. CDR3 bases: TGTGCCAGCAGCCCTGGGGACAGGGTTGGCACTGAAGCTTTCTTT. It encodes CASSPGDRVGTEAFF.

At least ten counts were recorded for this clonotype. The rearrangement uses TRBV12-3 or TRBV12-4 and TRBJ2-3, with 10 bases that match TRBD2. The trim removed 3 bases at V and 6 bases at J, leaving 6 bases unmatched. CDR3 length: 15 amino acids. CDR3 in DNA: TGTGCCAGCAGTTTGAGCGGGGGGGGGGTGGATACGCAGTATTTT. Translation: CASSLSGGGVDTQYF.